Following are 22 T cell receptor beta chains from one sample sequenced in a study of OX40 agonist ivuxolimab in advanced cancers. Profiling relied on immunoSEQ multiplex PCR, and the TCRdb table lists in-frame clones only, not all of them. The sample lists some 50,000 clones; about 89% were seen once. Sample: CD4+ or CD8+ T cells sorted from blood, taken in a trial of the OX40 agonist ivuxolimab. These receptors all come from an adult with an advanced solid tumor such as melanoma, head and neck, liver or kidney cancer.

This chain connects TRBV7-2 to TRBJ1-2; D might be TRBD1 (6 bases). This CDR3 comprises 15 residues. CDR1 is SGHTA, CDR2 FQGNSA, per germline. Deletions cut 1 base from V and 8 bases from J, with 17 bases between. Written as DNA, the CDR3 is TGTGCCAGCAGCTTAGGCCACGGGGGCCTCGGCGGCTACACCTTC. Amino acids: CASSLGHGGLGGYTF.

This clone was picked up one time. This chain uses TRBV5-1 with TRBJ1-5, with a possible D match to TRBD1 (6 bases). V was cut by 2 bases and J by 2 bases, with 11 bases left in between. Germline values: CDR1 SGHRS, CDR2 YFSETQ. This CDR3 spans 15 amino acids. CDR3: CASSLQGGGNQPQHF. CDR3 in DNA: TGCGCCAGCAGCTTACAGGGTGGGGGCAATCAGCCCCAGCATTTT.

V and J are TRBV28 and TRBJ2-2; a weak D match, TRBD1 (6 bases). V was clipped by 5 bases and J by 4 bases, with 14 bases between them. This CDR3 has 15 amino acids. Looked up from germline, CDR1 is MDHEN and CDR2 is SYDVKM. The CDR3 sequence is CASSPRGQVTGELFF. The CDR3 DNA sequence: TGTGCCAGCAGTCCCCGGGGACAAGTCACCGGGGAGCTGTTTTTT.

This chain links TRBV14 with TRBJ1-2; tentatively, D is TRBD1 (6 bases). The V end was cut by 0 bases, the J end by 4 bases, with 27 bases between. The CDR3 runs to 20 residues. In germline, CDR1 is SGHDN, CDR2 FVKESK. The CDR3: CASSQELTGRAGKGGYGYTF. The CDR3 DNA is TGTGCCAGCAGCCAAGAGTTAACGGGCAGGGCGGGTAAGGGGGGCTATGGCTACACCTTC.

This chain joins TRBV4-3 and TRBJ1-1; D unresolved. V was pared by 4 bases and J by 6 bases, with 15 bases between. The germline V gene encodes CDR1 LGHNA and CDR2 YSLEER. The CDR3 loop spans 14 amino acids. Here the CDR3 DNA reads TGCGCCAGCAGCCGCGGAAGGAGGAGGGCTGAAGCTTTCTTT. Encoded protein: CASSRGRRRAEAFF.

The chain joins TRBV11-2 to TRBJ2-1; 11 bases are a match to TRBD2. From germline, CDR1 is SGHAT and CDR2 FQNNGV. CDR3 length equals 16 residues. With 5 bases clipped from V and 7 bases from J, the junction kept 10 bases outside the gene matches. The CDR3 reads CASSLFSGGAGNEQFF. DNA for the CDR3: TGTGCCAGCAGCCTGTTTAGCGGGGGGGCCGGTAATGAGCAGTTCTTC.

V usage is TRBV2 and J usage is TRBJ2-1; 7 bases are shared with TRBD2. The CDR3 length is 16 residues. Per the germline V gene, CDR1 is SNHLY and CDR2 is FYNNEI. Trimming cost V 2 bases and J 1 base; bases outside gene matches: 5. The CDR3 loop is CASSERMGGSYNEQFF. CDR3 coding DNA: TGTGCCAGCAGTGAAAGGATGGGGGGGTCCTACAATGAGCAGTTCTTC.

In this sample, this clone turned up once. The chain is built from TRBV28 and TRBJ1-2; a weak D match, TRBD1 (5 bases). Germline V CDR1 and CDR2: MDHEN, SYDVKM. The V and J ends lost 3 bases and 4 bases respectively, with 9 bases between them. This CDR3 contains 13 residues. The CDR3 region is CASSLAGSYGYTF. The CDR3 DNA reads TGTGCCAGCAGTTTGGCAGGGTCCTATGGCTACACCTTC.

The CDR3 loop is CASSIRQGSGANVLTF. The CDR3 nucleotides are TGTGCCAGTAGTATAAGGCAAGGCTCTGGGGCCAACGTCCTGACTTTC. The chain recombines TRBV19 with TRBJ2-6; D gene unclear. Looked up from germline, CDR1 is LNHDA and CDR2 is SQIVND (reference sequence). CDR3 length equals 16 residues. The V gene lost 2 bases and the J gene lost 0 bases, with 8 bases spanning the gap. Looking up the rest from reference TRBV19 and TRBJ2-6 gives the full variable domain: DGGITQSPKYLFRKEGQNVTLSCEQNLNHDAMYWYRQDPGQGLRLIYYSQIVNDFQKGDIAEGYSVSREKKESFPLTVTSAQKNPTAFYLCASSIRQGSGANVLTFGAGSRLTVL.

V usage is TRBV10-3 and J usage is TRBJ2-7, with 8 bases identical to TRBD1. Per germline, CDR1 ENHRY and CDR2 SYGVKD. The CDR3 runs 11 residues. Unmatched junction bases numbered 2, after V lost 7 bases and J lost 6 bases. This CDR3 is CAIKGTGEQYV. For the CDR3, the DNA is TGTGCCATCAAGGGGACAGGCGAGCAGTACGTC.

This clone has just a few counts. The chain couples TRBV21-1 to TRBJ1-5; whether TRBD1, the table's D call, matches the DNA was not checked. TRBV21-1 is labeled a pseudogene. CDR3 length: 19 residues. This CDR3 reads CASSKEGTGWGWGLQPQHF. The CDR3 DNA reads TGTGCCAGCAGCAAAGAGGGGACAGGGTGGGGTTGGGGTTTGCAGCCCCAGCATTTT.

This chain links TRBV28 with TRBJ1-4; TRBD1 is a possible D gene (6 bases). Trimming took 5 bases from V and 7 from J, leaving 23 bases between them. Per germline, CDR1 MDHEN and CDR2 SYDVKM. The CDR3 spans 17 residues. The CDR3 DNA reads as TGTGCCAGCAGTACAACGGGCCTGCCAAAGGGGGGTGAAAAACTGTTTTTT. Translated, it gives CASSTTGLPKGGEKLFF.

This clone occurred once. The chain joins TRBV27 to TRBJ1-5, with 8 bases lining up with TRBD1. J lost 2 bases, V lost 6 bases, and 15 bases had no gene match. The CDR3 contains 18 residues. Germline CDR1 and CDR2: MNHEY and SMNVEV (reference sequence). For the CDR3, the DNA is TGTGCCAGCAGGGCGGCAGGGGGCTTTGCCAGGGGCAATCAGCCCCAGCATTTT. Its translation: CASRAAGGFARGNQPQHF.

The chain links TRBV7-2 to TRBJ2-1, with 13 bases that match TRBD2. There are 17 residues in the CDR3. Germline V lookup: CDR1 SGHTA, CDR2 FQGNSA. V shed 1 base and J 5 bases; nucleotides not matched to a gene: 5. The CDR3 loop reads CASSLGSGTSGNNEQFF. CDR3 nucleotide sequence: TGTGCCAGCAGCTTAGGTTCTGGGACTAGCGGGAACAATGAGCAGTTCTTC.

This clone was found a few times. The chain joins TRBV11-2 to TRBJ2-5; possibly TRBD1 for D (6 bases). Looked up from germline, CDR1 is SGHAT and CDR2 is FQNNGV. The CDR3 is 14 amino acids. The V end was cut by 0 bases, the J end by 5 bases, with 10 bases between. CDR3 region: CASSLDRGIETQYF. CDR3 nucleotides: TGTGCCAGCAGCTTAGATAGGGGGATCGAGACCCAGTACTTC.

The gene calls are TRBV2 and TRBJ2-3; no firm D call. Germline CDR1 and CDR2: SNHLY and FYNNEI. CDR3 length: 15 residues. V shed 6 bases and J shed 0 bases, with 13 bases lying between them. The CDR3 DNA reads as TGTGCCAGCAGAGGTTTGTCTAGAAGCACAGATACGCAGTATTTT. This sequence encodes CASRGLSRSTDTQYF.

The chain links TRBV7-2 to TRBJ2-7; D gene ambiguous. Between the trimmed V and J ends, which lost 5 bases and 3 bases, there was a span of 8 bases. CDR3 size: 12 residues. Per germline, CDR1 SGHTA and CDR2 FQGNSA. The CDR3: CASSITRYEQYF. The CDR3 DNA reads as TGTGCCAGCAGCATTACTCGCTACGAGCAGTACTTC.

The chain joins TRBV5-1 to TRBJ1-1, with 7 bases that match TRBD1. Per the germline V gene, CDR1 is SGHRS and CDR2 is YFSETQ. The trim removed 0 bases at V and 1 base at J, leaving 3 bases unmatched. This CDR3 comprises 15 residues. Written as DNA, the CDR3 is TGCGCCAGCAGCTTGGCCGACAGGGAGAACACTGAAGCTTTCTTT. Translated, it gives CASSLADRENTEAFF.

The chain couples TRBV5-1 to TRBJ2-1; D gene unclear. V lost 0 bases, J lost 9 bases, and 13 bases lay in between. CDR3 length: 14 residues. Per the germline V gene, CDR1 is SGHRS and CDR2 is YFSETQ. The CDR3 coding sequence is TGCGCCAGCAGCTTGGCCCCGACGGCTATTGAGCAGTTCTTC. Protein: CASSLAPTAIEQFF.

This chain connects TRBV28 to TRBJ2-7, with a tentative D call TRBD2 (6 bases). This CDR3 region has 12 residues. With 2 bases removed from V and 4 bases from J, the gap between germline ends came to 6 bases. In germline, CDR1 is MDHEN, CDR2 SYDVKM. CDR3 DNA sequence: TGTGCCAGCAGTTTAAGCGGGTACGAGCAGTACTTC. It is translated as CASSLSGYEQYF.

The genes are TRBV11-2 and TRBJ2-1, with D unresolved. Germline CDR1 and CDR2: SGHAT and FQNNGV. V shed 4 bases and J shed 0 bases, with 19 bases lying between them. The CDR3 totals 18 residues. In DNA, the CDR3 is TGTGCCAGCAGCTCCCCAGCCGGTAGCAGGAGCTCCTACAATGAGCAGTTCTTC. Amino acids: CASSSPAGSRSSYNEQFF.

In regard to this clone: Distinct nucleotide sequences in the sample also encode this CDR3. The gene calls are TRBV6-1 and TRBJ2-3; the match to TRBD2 covers 12 bases. The germline CDR1 and CDR2 sequences are MNHNS and SASEGT. CDR3 size: 15 residues. Trimming at V came to 6 bases and at J to 4 bases, leaving 5 bases not matched to a gene. The CDR3: CASRKRLAGADTQYF. CDR3 nucleotide sequence: TGTGCCAGCAGGAAGAGACTAGCGGGGGCAGATACGCAGTATTTT.